The 16 T cell receptor beta chains reported below all come from one sample, sequenced in a study of blood T cells in healthy people across ages (dated by TCRdb to between 2014 and 2016). Libraries were built with 5' RACE. Instrument on record: Illumina HiSeq 2500. A second roughly 6 to 12 cycle PCR used a sample-barcoded 5' primer and a J-beta primer mix. Using fastp at Q25 and MiXCR, TCRdb reprocessed the public reads and kept productive beta chains. Rows merge per CDR3 protein into single entries with the most common DNA and genes. The sample table lists some 1.5 million distinct CDR3 sequences, roughly 43% of them with a count of one. In total, the top ten clones hold more than 4% of the sample. The source material was blood. Source of these receptors: a woman aged 18-30 years in good health.

This rearrangement joins TRBV5-1 to TRBJ2-7; the D call may be TRBD1 or TRBD2 (6 bases each). The germline CDR1 and CDR2 sequences are SGHRS and YFSETQ. The ends were cut back, 3 bases at V and 0 bases at J, with 13 bases in the middle. This CDR3 has 15 amino acids. In DNA form, the CDR3 reads TGCGCCAGCAGCTCCCGGGGGCTGGACTCCTACGAGCAGTACTTC. This translates into CASSSRGLDSYEQYF.

The sample holds a few counts of this clonotype. The rearrangement uses TRBV12-3 or TRBV12-4 and TRBJ2-6, with D maybe TRBD1 (5 bases). CDR3 size: 16 residues. Between the trimmed V and J ends, which lost 6 bases and 1 base, there was a span of 13 bases. CDR3 protein: CASRPDSWSGANVLTF. CDR3 in DNA: TGTGCCAGCAGGCCCGACAGCTGGTCTGGGGCCAACGTCCTGACTTTC.

On this clonotype: One junction end does not reproduce the germline sequence, and a read error may be involved. This chain links TRBV10-3 with TRBJ2-1; 8 nucleotides match TRBD2. Germline assignment: CDR1 ENHRY and CDR2 SYGVKD. This CDR3 has 15 amino acids. CDR3 protein: CAIRVTSGSYDEQFF. DNA of the CDR3: TGTGCCATCAGAGTTACTAGCGGCTCCTACGATGAGCAGTTCTTC.

The chain links TRBV29-1 to TRBJ2-1; 7 nucleotides line up with TRBD2. The end of the DNA is better explained by TRBJ2-7, so the J call may be wrong. The CDR3 covers 18 residues. The germline V gene encodes CDR1 SQVTM and CDR2 ANQGSEA. Here the CDR3 reads CSVVLAGVTFGSYNEQYF. CDR3 in DNA: TGCAGCGTTGTACTGGCGGGAGTAACCTTCGGCTCCTACAATGAGCAGTACTTC.

Concerning this clonotype: A much larger clone differs by one base, so this may be a read error. V is TRBV7-9 and J is TRBJ2-3, with a possible D match to TRBD2 (6 bases). V was clipped by 2 bases and J by 8 bases, with 11 bases between them. Germline CDR1 is SEHNR and CDR2 is FQNEAQ (reference sequence). The CDR3 has 13 residues. Here the CDR3 DNA reads TGTGCCAGCAGCTTAACGGGACTTGGTACGCAGTATTTT. Translation: CASSLTGLGTQYF.

The V call is TRBV5-1, the J call TRBJ2-3; TRBD2 matches 13 bases. CDR1 is SGHRS, CDR2 YFSETQ, per germline. The ends lost 4 bases at V and 8 bases at J; junction bases unmatched: 10. This CDR3 comprises 16 residues. The chain's CDR3 is CASSTGLAGPQGTQYF. CDR3 sequence (DNA): TGCGCCAGCAGCACGGGACTAGCGGGACCCCAGGGTACGCAGTATTTT.

This sequence joins TRBV7-3 and TRBJ2-7, with D unclear. V shed 1 base and J shed 7 bases, with 17 bases lying between them. The CDR3 contains 15 residues. Germline CDR1 reads SGHTA; CDR2 reads FQGTGA. The CDR3 loop is CASSLNLGGYNEQYF. The CDR3 nucleotides read TGTGCCAGCAGCTTAAATTTAGGCGGCTACAATGAGCAGTACTTC.

V is TRBV2 and J is TRBJ1-1; D possibly corresponds to TRBD1 (6 bases). The CDR3 covers 13 residues. V was cut by 10 bases and J by 0 bases, with 12 bases left in between. The germline V gene has CDR1 SNHLY and CDR2 FYNNEI. CDR3 sequence reads: CATRDTMNTEAFF. Written as DNA, the CDR3 is TGTGCCACACGGGACACCATGAACACTGAAGCTTTCTTT. The full variable domain, rest sourced from reference TRBV2 and TRBJ1-1, is EPEVTQTPSHQVTQMGQEVILRCVPISNHLYFYWYRQILGQKVEFLVSFYNNEISEKSEIFDDQFSVERPDGSNFTLKIRSTKLEDSAMYFCATRDTMNTEAFFGQGTRLTVV.

This clonotype was found a few times. The CDR3 nucleotides are TGTGCCAGCAGGCCGCTTAGGGACAGCGCCGGCTACACCTTC. Its translation is CASRPLRDSAGYTF. The J gene is TRBJ1-2, the V gene TRBV6-5, with 7 bases that match TRBD1. The CDR3 runs 14 residues. Per the germline V gene, CDR1 is MNHEY and CDR2 is SVGAGI. The V segment lost 6 bases and the J segment 8 bases; nucleotides outside the gene matches: 12.

This clonotype was counted only a few times. V gene TRBV15 combines with J gene TRBJ2-1, with 10 bases that match TRBD2. Per the germline V gene, CDR1 is LNHNV and CDR2 is YYDKDF (reference sequence). Trimming removed 0 bases from V and 7 bases from J; junction bases left unmatched: 3. The CDR3 extends over 15 amino acids. The CDR3 loop reads CATSRDTSGVNEQFF. CDR3 sequence (DNA): TGTGCCACCAGCAGAGATACTAGCGGGGTAAATGAGCAGTTCTTC.

CDR3 protein: CASSYWTSRNYEQFF. CDR3 DNA sequence: TGTGCCAGCAGTTACTGGACTAGCAGAAACTACGAGCAGTTCTTC. The chain combines TRBV6-2 or TRBV6-3 with TRBJ2-1; 8 bases fit TRBD2. Trimming at V came to 1 base and at J to 10 bases, leaving 9 bases not matched to a gene. This CDR3 region has 15 residues. From germline, CDR1 is MNHEY and CDR2 SVGEGT.

The gene calls are TRBV12-3 or TRBV12-4 and TRBJ1-6, with no clear D. V lost 4 bases, J lost 4 bases, and 11 bases lay in between. This CDR3 is 15 amino acids long. The CDR3 region has the DNA TGTGCCAGCAGTTCCGCTGTTGATTATAATTCACCCCTCCACTTT. It codes for CASSSAVDYNSPLHF.

This clonotype was observed a handful of times. V is TRBV28 and J is TRBJ1-2, with D perhaps matching TRBD1 (5 bases). The CDR3 totals 14 residues. V lost 2 bases to trimming and J lost 4 bases, with 11 bases between them. From germline, CDR1 is MDHEN and CDR2 SYDVKM. The CDR3 DNA is TGTGCCAGCAGTTTAATGACAGACCTCTATGGCTACACCTTC. Its translation is CASSLMTDLYGYTF.

A few counts support this clonotype. This sequence joins TRBV5-1 and TRBJ2-7, with TRBD1 matching over 7 bases. Germline V lookup: CDR1 SGHRS, CDR2 YFSETQ. This CDR3 comprises 15 residues. J lost 0 bases, V lost 8 bases, and 11 bases had no gene match. The CDR3 sequence: CASQPTAGGSYEQYF. As DNA, the CDR3 is TGCGCCAGTCAGCCCACGGCAGGGGGCTCCTACGAGCAGTACTTC.

This clonotype has just a few counts. The chain employs TRBV9 and TRBJ2-3, with 8 bases fitting TRBD1. Germline CDR1 SGDLS, CDR2 YYNGEE. Trimming removed 4 bases from V and 6 bases from J; junction bases left unmatched: 7. CDR3 length: 14 residues. The CDR3 DNA reads as TGTGCCAGCAGCACCTGGACAGGGCGTGATACGCAGTATTTT. It is translated as CASSTWTGRDTQYF.

V is TRBV11-2 and J is TRBJ1-2; perhaps TRBD1 as D (5 bases). The germline V gene encodes CDR1 SGHAT and CDR2 FQNNGV. The V end was cut by 1 base, the J end by 4 bases, with 22 bases between. This CDR3 is 18 amino acids long. The CDR3 protein is CASSLVIGSVRGGYGYTF. CDR3 nucleotide sequence: TGTGCCAGCAGCTTAGTAATTGGCTCAGTCCGCGGGGGCTATGGCTACACCTTC.